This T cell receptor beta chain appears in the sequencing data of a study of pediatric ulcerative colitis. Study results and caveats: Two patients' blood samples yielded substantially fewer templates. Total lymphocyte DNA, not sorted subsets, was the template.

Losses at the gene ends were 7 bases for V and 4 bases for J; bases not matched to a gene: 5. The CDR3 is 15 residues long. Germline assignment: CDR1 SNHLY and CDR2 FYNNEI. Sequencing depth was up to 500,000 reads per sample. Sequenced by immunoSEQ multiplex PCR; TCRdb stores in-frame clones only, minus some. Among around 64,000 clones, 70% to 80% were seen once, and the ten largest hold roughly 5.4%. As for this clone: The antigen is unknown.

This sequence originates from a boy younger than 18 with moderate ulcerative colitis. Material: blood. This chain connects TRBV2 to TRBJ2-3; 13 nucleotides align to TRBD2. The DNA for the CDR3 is TGTGCCAGCAAAAGGACTAGCGGGGGTGCAGATACGCAGTATTTT. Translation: CASKRTSGGADTQYF.